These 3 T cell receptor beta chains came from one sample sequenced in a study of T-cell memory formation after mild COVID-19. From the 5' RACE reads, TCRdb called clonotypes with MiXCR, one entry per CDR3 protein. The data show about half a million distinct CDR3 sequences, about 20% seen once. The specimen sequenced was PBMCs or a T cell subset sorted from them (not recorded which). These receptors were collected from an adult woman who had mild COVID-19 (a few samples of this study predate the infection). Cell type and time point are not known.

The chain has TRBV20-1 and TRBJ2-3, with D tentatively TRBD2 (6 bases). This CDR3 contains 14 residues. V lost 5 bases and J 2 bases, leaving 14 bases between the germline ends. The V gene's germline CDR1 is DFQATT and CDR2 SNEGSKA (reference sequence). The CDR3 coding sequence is TGCAGTGCTTTGCGGGCGGGGCACACAGATACGCAGTATTTT. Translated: CSALRAGHTDTQYF.

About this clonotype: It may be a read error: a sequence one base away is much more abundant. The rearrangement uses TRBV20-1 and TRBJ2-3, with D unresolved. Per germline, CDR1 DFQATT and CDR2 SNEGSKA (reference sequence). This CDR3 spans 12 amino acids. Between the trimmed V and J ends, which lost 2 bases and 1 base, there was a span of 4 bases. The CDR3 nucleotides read TGCAGTGCTAGAACGGGCACAGATACGCAGTATTTT. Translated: CSARTGTDTQYF.

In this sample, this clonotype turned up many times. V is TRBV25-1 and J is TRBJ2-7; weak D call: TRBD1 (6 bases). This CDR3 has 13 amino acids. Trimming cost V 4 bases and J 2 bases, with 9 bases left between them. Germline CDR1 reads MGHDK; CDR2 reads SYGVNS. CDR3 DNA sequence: TGTGCCAGCAGTGCAACAGGGACCTACGAGCAGTACTTC. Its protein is CASSATGTYEQYF.